This T cell receptor (beta chain) comes out of a study of stem cell transplantation in POMP-related autoinflammatory disease (dated by TCRdb to the early 2020s). About the full investigation: The study hypothesized that defective thymoproteasomes impair MHC class I-dependent CD8+ T-cell differentiation and positive selection, skewing the TRB repertoire. Prior to transplant, the patients had skewing toward CD4+ naive T cells, low CD8+ T-cell proportions, and reduced T-cell cytokine secretion. To find out how POMP deficiency affects T-cell receptor beta repertoire diversity and CDR3 characteristics, high-throughput TRB sequencing was used.

The protocol used for the library was the immunoSEQ multiplex PCR assay. The original pipeline was this. Shannon entropy, which accounts for clonal size distribution, was used to quantify repertoire diversity. The Gini-Simpson index (Simpson_1-D) was used to measure inequality of clonotype distribution. Here the immuneACCESS table is served through TCRdb, limited to in-frame sequences with V and J called. Missing clones are a known gap in these copies; in checked studies unresolved V genes cover under half, and the rest lacks a known reason. That table gives V, J and clone size, and the DNA gave D and trimming. The sample table lists around 10,000 clones, around 87% of them with a count of one. Approximately 50% of the sample is in the top ten clones. The time point label on this specimen signifies: before hematopoietic stem cell transplant. PRAID was characterized by prominent immunodeficiency alongside autoinflammation. Before TRB sequencing, T-cell subsets (conventional T cells, CD8+ T cells, regulatory T cells, T follicular helper cells) were sorted.

For this clone: The clone's antigen remains unknown. No quality values exist for individual bases; no much larger clone is one base distant.

Broad study findings and their caveats: A trend toward lower TRB diversity and higher clonality was observed in PRAID patients across all analyzed T-cell subsets. PRAID patients showed a restricted number of unique TRB V-J gene pairings. The trend toward lower diversity and increased clonality in PRAID patients was statistically significant only for regulatory T cells.

V and J are truncated by 7 bases and 4 bases respectively, leaving an intervening sequence of 16 bases. The CDR3 sequence holds 14 residues, the cysteine and phenylalanine included. Just CDR3 DNA is preserved here, 42 bases in frame from base 1. The germline V gene (reference sequence) supplies CDR1 LNHDA and CDR2 SQIVND. Here the sequenced sample was CD8+ T cells from PBMCs, taken before stem cell transplantation. The V gene is TRBV19 and the J gene is TRBJ1-2, with a weak D call of TRBD1 (5 bases match). The TCR sequence derives from a human donor with POMP-related autoinflammation and immune dysregulation (PRAID). The nucleotides are TGTGCCAGTACCCCTATGACGGGGGGCTATGGCTACACCTTC. This translates into CASTPMTGGYGYTF.